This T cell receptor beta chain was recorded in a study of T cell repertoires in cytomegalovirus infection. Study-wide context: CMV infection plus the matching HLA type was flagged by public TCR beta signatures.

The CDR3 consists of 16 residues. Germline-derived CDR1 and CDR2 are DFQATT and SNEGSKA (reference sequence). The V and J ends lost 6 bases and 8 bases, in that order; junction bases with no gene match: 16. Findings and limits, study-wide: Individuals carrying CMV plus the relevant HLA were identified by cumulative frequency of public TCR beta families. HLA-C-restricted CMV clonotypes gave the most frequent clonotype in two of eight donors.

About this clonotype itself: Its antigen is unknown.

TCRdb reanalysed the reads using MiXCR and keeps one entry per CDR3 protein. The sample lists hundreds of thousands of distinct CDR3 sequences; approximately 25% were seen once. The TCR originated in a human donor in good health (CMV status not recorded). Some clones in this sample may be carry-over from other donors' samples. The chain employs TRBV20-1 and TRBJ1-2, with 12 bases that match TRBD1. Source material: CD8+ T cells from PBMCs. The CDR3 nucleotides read TGCAGTGCGGGGGGTGGGACAGGGGGCGTAGGTTTAGGCTACACCTTC. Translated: CSAGGGTGGVGLGYTF.